This TCR beta chain was recorded in a study of response to subunit inactivated influenza vaccine. On this clonotype: As yet, its antigen is unknown.

TCRdb passed the RT-PCR reads through MiXCR, listing each CDR3 protein once. The repertoire holds fewer than 400,000 distinct CDR3 sequences, around a fifth seen once, with 10% in the top ten. Whole-study results and caveats: With each seasonal influenza vaccination, the authors suggested, few new T cells are recruited.

The V and J ends lost 4 bases and 8 bases respectively, with 14 bases between them. Germline V gene data show CDR1 as LGHNT and CDR2 as FRNRAP. The length of the CDR3 is 13 residues. Specimen: PBMCs from blood, collected approximately 20 months after vaccination. The V and J genes are TRBV12-5 and TRBJ1-2, with D possibly being TRBD1 (5 bases). This TCR was recovered from a man aged 50 to 69 who received an inactivated influenza vaccine. This chain's CDR3 is CASGSWGELGYTF. CDR3 nucleotide sequence: TGTGCTAGTGGTTCTTGGGGGGAGCTGGGCTACACCTTC.